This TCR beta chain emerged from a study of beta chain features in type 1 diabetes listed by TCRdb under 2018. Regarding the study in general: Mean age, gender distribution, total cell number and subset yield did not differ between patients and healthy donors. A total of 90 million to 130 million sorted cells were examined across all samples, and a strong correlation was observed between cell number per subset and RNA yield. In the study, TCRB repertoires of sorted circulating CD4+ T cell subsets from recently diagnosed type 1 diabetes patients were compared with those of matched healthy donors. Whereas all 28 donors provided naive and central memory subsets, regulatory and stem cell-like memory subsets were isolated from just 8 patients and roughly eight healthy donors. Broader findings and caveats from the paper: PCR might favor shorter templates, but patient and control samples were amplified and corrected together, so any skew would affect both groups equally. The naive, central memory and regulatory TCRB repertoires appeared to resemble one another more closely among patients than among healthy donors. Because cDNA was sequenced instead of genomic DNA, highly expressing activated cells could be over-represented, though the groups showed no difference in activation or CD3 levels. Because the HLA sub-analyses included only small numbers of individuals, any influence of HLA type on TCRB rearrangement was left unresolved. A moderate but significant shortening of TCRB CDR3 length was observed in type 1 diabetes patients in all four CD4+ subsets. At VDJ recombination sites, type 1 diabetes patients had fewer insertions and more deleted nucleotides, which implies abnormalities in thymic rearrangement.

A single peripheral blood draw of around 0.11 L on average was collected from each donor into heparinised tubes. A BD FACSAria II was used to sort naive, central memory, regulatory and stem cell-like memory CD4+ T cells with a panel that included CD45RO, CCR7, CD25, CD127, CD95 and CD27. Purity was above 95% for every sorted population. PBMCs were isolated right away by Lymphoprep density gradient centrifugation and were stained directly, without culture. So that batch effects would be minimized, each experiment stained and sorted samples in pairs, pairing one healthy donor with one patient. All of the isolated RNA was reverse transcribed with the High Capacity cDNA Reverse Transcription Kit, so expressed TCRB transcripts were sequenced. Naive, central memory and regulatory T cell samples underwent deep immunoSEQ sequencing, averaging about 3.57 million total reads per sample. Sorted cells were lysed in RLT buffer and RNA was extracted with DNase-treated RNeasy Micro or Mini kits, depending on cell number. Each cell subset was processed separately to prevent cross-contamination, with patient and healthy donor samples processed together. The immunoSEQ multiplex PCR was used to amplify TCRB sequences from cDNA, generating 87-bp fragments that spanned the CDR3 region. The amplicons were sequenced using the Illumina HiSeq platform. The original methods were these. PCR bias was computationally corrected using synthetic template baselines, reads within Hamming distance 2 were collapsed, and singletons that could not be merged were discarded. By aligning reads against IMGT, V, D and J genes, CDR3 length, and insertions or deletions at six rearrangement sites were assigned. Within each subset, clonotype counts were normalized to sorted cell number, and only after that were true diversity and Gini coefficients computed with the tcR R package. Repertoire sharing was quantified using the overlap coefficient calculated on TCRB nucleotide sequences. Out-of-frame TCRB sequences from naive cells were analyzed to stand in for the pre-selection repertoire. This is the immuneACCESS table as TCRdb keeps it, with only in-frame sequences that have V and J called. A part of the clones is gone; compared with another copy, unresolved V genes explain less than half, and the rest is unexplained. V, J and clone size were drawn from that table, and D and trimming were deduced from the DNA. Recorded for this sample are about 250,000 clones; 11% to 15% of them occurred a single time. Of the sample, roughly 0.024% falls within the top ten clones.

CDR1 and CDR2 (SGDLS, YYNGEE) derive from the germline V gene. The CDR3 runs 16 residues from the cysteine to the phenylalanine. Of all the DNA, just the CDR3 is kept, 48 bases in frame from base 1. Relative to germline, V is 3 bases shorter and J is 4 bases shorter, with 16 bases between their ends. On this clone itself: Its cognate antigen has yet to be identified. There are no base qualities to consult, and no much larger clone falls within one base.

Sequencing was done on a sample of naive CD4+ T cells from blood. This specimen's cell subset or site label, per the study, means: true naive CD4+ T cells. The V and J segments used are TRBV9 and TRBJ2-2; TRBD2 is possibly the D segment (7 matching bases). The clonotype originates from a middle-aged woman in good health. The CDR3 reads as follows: CASSAPRRGLTGELFF. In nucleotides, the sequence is TGTGCCAGCAGCGCCCCTCGGCGGGGGCTCACCGGGGAGCTGTTTTTT.